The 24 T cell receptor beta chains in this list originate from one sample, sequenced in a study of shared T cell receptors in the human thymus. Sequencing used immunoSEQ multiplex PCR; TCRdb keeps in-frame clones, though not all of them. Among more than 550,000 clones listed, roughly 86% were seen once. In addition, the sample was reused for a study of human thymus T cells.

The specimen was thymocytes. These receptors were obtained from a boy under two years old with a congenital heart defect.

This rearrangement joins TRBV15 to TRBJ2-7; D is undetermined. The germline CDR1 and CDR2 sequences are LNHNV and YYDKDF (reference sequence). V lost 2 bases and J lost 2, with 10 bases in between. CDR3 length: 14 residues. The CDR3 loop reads CATSRYWLAYEQYF. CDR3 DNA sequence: TGTGCCACCAGCAGATACTGGCTAGCCTACGAGCAGTACTTC.

CDR3 nucleotide sequence: TGTGCCAGCAGTTTATCGGGGGATAAGGGGGTTGGTCAGCCCCAGCATTTT. This encodes CASSLSGDKGVGQPQHF. The chain uses TRBV27 and TRBJ1-5; possible D gene TRBD1, 6 bases. Deletions cut 0 bases from V and 6 bases from J, with 18 bases between. The length of the CDR3 is 17 residues. Germline V lookup: CDR1 MNHEY, CDR2 SMNVEV (reference sequence).

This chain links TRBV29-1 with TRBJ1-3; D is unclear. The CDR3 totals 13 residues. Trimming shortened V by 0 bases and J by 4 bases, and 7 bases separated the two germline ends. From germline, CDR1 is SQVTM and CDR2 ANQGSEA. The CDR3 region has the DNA TGCAGCGTTGAAGATCCCCAAGGAAACACCATATATTTT. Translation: CSVEDPQGNTIYF.

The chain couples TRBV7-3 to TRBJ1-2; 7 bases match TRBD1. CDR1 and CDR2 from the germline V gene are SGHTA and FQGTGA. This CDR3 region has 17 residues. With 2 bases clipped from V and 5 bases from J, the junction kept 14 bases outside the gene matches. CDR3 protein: CASSLLPRRQGLYGYTF. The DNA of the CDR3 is TGTGCCAGCAGCTTATTGCCCCGCCGACAGGGCCTTTATGGCTACACCTTC.

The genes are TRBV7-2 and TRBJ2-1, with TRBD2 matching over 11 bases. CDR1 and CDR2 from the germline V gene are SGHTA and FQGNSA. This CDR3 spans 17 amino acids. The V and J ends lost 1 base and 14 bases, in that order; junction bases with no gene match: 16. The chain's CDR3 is CASSLGKPGLADRVEFF. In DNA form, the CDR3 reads TGTGCCAGCAGCTTAGGCAAACCGGGACTAGCGGATAGGGTGGAGTTCTTC.

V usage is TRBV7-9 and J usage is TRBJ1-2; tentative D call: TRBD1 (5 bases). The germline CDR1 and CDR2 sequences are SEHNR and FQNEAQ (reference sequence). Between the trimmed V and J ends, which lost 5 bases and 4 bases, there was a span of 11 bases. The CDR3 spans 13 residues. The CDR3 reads CASSPGHIYGYTF. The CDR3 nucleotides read TGTGCCAGCAGCCCCGGACATATCTATGGCTACACCTTC.

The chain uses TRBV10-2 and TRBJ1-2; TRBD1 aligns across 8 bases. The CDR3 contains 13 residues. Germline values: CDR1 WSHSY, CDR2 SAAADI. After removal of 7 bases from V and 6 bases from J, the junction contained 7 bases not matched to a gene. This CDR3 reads CASMRTGRDGYTF. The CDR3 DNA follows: TGCGCCAGCATGCGGACAGGGAGGGATGGCTACACCTTC.

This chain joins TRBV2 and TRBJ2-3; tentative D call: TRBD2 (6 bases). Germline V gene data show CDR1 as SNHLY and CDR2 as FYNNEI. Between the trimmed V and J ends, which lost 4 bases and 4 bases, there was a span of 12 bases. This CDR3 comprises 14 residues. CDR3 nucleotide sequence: TGTGCCAGCAGTGCGTGGGAGGCCCCAGATACGCAGTATTTT. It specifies CASSAWEAPDTQYF.

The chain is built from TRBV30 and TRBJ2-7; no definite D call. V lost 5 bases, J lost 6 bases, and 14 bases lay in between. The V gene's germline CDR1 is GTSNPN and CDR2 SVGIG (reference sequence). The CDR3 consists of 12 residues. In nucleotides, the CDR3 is TGTGCCTGGGGTTCTCCAGGTATCGAGCAGTACTTC. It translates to CAWGSPGIEQYF.

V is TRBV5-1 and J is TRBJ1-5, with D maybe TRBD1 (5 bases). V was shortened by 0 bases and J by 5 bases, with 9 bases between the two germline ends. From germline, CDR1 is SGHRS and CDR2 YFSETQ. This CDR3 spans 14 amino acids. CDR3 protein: CASSLEGVDQPQHF. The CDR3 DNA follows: TGCGCCAGCAGCTTGGAAGGGGTAGATCAGCCCCAGCATTTT.

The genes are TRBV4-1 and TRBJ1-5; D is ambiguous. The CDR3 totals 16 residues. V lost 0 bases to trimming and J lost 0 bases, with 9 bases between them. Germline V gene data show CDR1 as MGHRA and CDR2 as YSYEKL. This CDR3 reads CASSQDSGYSNQPQHF. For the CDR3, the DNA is TGCGCCAGCAGCCAAGATAGCGGGTATAGCAATCAGCCCCAGCATTTT.

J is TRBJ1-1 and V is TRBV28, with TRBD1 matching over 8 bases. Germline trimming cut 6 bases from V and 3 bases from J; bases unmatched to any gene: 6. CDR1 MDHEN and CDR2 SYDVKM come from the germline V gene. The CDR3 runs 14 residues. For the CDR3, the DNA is TGTGCCAGCAGACCTTTGGACAGGGACACTGAAGCTTTCTTT. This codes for CASRPLDRDTEAFF.

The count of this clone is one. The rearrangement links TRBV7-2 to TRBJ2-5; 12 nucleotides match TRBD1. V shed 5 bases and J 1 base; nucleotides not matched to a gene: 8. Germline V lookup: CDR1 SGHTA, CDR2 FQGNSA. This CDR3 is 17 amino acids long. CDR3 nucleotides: TGTGCCAGCAGCCCAACGGGACAGGGGGCGATCCAAGAGACCCAGTACTTC. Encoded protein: CASSPTGQGAIQETQYF. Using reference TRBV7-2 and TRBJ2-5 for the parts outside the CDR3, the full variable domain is GAGVSQSPSNKVTEKGKDVELRCDPISGHTALYWYRQSLGQGLEFLIYFQGNSAPDKSGLPSDRFSAERTGGSVSTLTIQRTQQEDSAVYLCASSPTGQGAIQETQYFGPGTRLLVL.

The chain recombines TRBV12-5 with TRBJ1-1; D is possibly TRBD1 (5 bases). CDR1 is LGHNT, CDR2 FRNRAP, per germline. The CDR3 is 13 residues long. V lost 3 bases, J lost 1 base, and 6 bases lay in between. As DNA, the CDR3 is TGTGCTAGTGGTTTAGGGGAGAACACTGAAGCTTTCTTT. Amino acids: CASGLGENTEAFF.

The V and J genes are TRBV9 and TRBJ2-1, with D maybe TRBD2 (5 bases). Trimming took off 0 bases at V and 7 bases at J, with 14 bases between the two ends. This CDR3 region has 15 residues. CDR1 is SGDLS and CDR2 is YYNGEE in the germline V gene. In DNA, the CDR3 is TGTGCCAGCAGCGTAGCACTAGTGAATGGGAATGAGCAGTTCTTC. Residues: CASSVALVNGNEQFF.

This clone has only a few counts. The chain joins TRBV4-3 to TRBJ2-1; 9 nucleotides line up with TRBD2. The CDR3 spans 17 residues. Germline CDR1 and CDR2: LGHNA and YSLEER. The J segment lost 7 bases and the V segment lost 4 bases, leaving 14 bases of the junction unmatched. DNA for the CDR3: TGCGCCAGCAGCCTAGGACTGGGTAGCGGGAGTTATAATGAGCAGTTCTTC. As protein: CASSLGLGSGSYNEQFF.

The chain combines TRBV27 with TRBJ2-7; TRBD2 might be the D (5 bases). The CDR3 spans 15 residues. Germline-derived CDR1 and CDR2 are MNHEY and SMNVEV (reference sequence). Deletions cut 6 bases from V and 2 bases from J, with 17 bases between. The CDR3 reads CASSLERDGAYEQYF. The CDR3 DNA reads TGTGCCAGCAGCCTCGAGAGGGATGGTGCCTACGAGCAGTACTTC.

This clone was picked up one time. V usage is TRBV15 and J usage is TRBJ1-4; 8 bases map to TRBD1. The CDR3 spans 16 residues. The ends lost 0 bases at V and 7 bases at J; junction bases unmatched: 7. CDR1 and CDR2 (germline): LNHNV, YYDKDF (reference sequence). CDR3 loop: CATSRDVTRGREKLFF. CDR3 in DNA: TGTGCCACCAGCAGAGATGTTACCAGGGGGCGTGAAAAACTGTTTTTT. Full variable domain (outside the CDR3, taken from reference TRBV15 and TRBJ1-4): DAMVIQNPRYQVTQFGKPVTLSCSQTLNHNVMYWYQQKSSQAPKLLFHYYDKDFNNEADTPDNFQSRRPNTSFCFLDIRSPGLGDTAMYLCATSRDVTRGREKLFFGSGTQLSVL.

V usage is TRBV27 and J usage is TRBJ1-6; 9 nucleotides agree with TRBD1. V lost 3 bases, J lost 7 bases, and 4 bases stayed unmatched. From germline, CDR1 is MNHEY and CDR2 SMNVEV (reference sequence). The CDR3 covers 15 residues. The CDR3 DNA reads TGTGCCAGCAGTTTTGACAGGGGGTTAAATTCACCCCTCCACTTT. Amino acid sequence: CASSFDRGLNSPLHF.

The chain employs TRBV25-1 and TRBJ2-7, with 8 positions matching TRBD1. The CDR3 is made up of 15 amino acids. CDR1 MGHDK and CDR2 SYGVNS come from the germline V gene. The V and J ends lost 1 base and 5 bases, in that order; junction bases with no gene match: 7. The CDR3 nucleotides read TGTGCCAGCAGTGAATGCGACAGGGGAAAGGACGAGCAGTACTTC. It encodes CASSECDRGKDEQYF.

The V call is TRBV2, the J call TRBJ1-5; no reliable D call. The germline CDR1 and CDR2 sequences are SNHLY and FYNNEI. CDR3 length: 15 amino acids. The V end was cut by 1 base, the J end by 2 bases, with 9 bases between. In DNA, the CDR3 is TGTGCCAGCAGTGAAGATGGCCATCGCAATCAGCCCCAGCATTTT. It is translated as CASSEDGHRNQPQHF.

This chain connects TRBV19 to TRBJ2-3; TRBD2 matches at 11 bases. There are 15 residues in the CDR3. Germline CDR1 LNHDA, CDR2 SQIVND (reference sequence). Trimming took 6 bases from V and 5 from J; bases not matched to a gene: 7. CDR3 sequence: CASSQGTSGKDTQYF. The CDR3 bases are TGTGCCAGTAGCCAAGGGACTAGCGGAAAAGATACGCAGTATTTT.

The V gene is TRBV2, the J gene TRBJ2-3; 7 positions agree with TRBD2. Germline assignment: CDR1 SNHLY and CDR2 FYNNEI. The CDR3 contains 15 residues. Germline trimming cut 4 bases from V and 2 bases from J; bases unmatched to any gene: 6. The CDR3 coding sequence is TGTGCCAGCAGTGGGGGAGGGTCAAACACAGATACGCAGTATTTT. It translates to CASSGGGSNTDTQYF. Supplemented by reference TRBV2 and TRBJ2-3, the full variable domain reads EPEVTQTPSHQVTQMGQEVILRCVPISNHLYFYWYRQILGQKVEFLVSFYNNEISEKSEIFDDQFSVERPDGSNFTLKIRSTKLEDSAMYFCASSGGGSNTDTQYFGPGTRLTVL.

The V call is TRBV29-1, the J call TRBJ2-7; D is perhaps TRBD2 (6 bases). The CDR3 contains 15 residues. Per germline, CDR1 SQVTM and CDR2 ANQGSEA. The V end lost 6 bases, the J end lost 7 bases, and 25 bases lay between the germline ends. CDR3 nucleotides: TGCAGCGTCGACATTACCGGCGGGACCTACCTTGAGCAGTACTTC. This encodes CSVDITGGTYLEQYF.